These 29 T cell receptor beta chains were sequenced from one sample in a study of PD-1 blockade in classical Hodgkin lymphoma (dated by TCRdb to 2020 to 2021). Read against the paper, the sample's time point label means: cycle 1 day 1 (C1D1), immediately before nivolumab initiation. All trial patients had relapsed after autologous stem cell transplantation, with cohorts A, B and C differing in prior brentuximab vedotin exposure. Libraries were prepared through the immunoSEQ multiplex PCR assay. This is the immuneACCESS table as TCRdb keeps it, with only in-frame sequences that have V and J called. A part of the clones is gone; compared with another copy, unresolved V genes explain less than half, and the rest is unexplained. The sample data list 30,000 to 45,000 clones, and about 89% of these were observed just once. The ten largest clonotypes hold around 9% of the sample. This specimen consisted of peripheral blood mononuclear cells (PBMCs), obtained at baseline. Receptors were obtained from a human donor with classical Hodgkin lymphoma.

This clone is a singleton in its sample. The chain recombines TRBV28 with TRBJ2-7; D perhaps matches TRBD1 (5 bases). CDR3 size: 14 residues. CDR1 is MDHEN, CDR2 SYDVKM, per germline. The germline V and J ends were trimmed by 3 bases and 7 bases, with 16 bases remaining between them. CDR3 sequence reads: CASSLDDSGEEQYF. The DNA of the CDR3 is TGTGCCAGCAGTTTGGATGACAGTGGGGAAGAGCAGTACTTC. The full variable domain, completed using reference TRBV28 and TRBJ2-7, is DVKVTQSSRYLVKRTGEKVFLECVQDMDHENMFWYRQDPGLGLRLIYFSYDVKMKEKGDIPEGYSVSREKKERFSLILESASTNQTSMYLCASSLDDSGEEQYFGPGTRLTVT.

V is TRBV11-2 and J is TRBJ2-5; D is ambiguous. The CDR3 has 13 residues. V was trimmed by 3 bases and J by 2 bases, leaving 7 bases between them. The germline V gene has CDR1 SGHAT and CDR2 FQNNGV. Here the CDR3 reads CASSFNVQETQYF. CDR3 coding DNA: TGTGCCAGCAGCTTTAATGTTCAAGAGACCCAGTACTTC.

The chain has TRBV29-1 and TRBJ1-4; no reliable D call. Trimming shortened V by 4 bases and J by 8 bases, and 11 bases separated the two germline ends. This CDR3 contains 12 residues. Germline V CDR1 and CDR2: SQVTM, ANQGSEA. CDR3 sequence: CSVARRGEKLFF. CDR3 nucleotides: TGCAGCGTTGCTCGGCGGGGAGAAAAACTGTTTTTT.

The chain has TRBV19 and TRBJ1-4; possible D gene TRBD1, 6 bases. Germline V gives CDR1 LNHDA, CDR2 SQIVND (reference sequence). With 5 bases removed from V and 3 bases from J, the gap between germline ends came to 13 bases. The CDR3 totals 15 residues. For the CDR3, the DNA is TGTGCCAGTAGTTTACGGACAGAACCTAATGAAAAACTGTTTTTT. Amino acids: CASSLRTEPNEKLFF.

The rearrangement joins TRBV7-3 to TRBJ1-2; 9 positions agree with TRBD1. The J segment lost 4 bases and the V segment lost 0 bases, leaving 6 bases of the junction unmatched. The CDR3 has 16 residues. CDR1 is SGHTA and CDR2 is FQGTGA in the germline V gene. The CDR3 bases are TGTGCCAGCAGCTTAACGCCCGGGACAGGGCCCTATGGCTACACCTTC. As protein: CASSLTPGTGPYGYTF.

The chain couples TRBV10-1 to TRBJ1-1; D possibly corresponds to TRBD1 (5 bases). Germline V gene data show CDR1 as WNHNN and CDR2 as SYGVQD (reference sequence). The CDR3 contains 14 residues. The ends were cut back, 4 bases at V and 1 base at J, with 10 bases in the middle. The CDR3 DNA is TGCGCCAGCAGTGTGGGGGTGGGGAACACTGAAGCTTTCTTT. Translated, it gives CASSVGVGNTEAFF.

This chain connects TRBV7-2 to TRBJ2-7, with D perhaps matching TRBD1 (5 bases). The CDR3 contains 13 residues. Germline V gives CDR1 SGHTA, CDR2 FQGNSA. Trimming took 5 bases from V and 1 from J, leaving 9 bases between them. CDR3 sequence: CASSVRDSYEQYF. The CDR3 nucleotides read TGTGCCAGCAGCGTCAGGGATTCCTACGAGCAGTACTTC.

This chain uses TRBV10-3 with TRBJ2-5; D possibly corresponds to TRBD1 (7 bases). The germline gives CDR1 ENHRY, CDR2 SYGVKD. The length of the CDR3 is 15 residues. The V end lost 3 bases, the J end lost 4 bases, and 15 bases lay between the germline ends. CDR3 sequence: CAISDRAGGRETQYF. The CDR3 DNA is TGTGCCATCAGTGATAGGGCAGGGGGGCGAGAGACCCAGTACTTC.

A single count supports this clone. The CDR3 protein is CASSPRLAEFYNEQFF. The DNA of the CDR3 is TGTGCCAGCAGCCCTCGACTAGCGGAGTTCTACAATGAGCAGTTCTTC. The rearrangement uses TRBV13 and TRBJ2-1; 9 bases are a match to TRBD2. Germline-derived CDR1 and CDR2 are PRHDT and FYEKMQ (reference sequence). The CDR3 sequence is 16 residues long. V lost 5 bases, J lost 3 bases, and 8 bases stayed unmatched.

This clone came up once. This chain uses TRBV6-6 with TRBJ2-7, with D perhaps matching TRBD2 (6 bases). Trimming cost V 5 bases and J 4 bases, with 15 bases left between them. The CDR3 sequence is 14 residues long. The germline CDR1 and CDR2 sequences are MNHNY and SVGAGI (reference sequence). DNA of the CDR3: TGTGCCAGCAGTCTCCGGGGGTGGAGATACGAGCAGTACTTC. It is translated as CASSLRGWRYEQYF.

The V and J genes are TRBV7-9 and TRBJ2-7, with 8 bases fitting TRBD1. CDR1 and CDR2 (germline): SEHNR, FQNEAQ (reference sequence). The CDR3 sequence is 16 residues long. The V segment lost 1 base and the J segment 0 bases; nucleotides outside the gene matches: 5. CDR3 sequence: CASSLGPGQVSYEQYF. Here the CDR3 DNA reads TGTGCCAGCAGCTTAGGTCCGGGACAGGTCTCCTACGAGCAGTACTTC.

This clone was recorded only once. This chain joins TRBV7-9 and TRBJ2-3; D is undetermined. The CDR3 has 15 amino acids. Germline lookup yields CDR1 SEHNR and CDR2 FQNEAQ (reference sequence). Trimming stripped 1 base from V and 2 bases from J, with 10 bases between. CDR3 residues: CASSLGGGNTDTQYF. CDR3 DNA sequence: TGTGCCAGCAGCTTAGGAGGCGGAAACACAGATACGCAGTATTTT.

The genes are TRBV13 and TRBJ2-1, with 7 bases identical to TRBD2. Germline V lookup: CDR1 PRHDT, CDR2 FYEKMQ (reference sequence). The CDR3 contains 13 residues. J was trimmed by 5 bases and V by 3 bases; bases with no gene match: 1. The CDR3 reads CASSFLADNEQFF. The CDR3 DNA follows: TGTGCCAGCAGCTTTCTAGCGGACAATGAGCAGTTCTTC.

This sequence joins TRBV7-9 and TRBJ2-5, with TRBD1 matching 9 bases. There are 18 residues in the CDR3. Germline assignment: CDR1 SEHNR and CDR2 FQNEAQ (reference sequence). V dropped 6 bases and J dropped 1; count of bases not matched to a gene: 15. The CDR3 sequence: CASSASPGTGLFQETQYF. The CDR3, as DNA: TGTGCCAGCAGTGCCTCTCCCGGGACAGGGCTTTTCCAAGAGACCCAGTACTTC.

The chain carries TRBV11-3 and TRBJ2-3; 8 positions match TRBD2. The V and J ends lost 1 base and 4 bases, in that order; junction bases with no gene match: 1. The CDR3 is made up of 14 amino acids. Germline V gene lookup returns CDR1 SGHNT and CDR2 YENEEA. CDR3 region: CASSLVAGPDTQYF. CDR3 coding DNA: TGTGCCAGCAGCTTAGTAGCGGGACCAGATACGCAGTATTTT.

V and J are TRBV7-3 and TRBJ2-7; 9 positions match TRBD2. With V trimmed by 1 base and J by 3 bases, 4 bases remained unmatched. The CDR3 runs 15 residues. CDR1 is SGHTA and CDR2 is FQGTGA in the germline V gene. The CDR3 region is CASSLNAGGLYEQYF. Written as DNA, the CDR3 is TGTGCCAGCAGCTTAAACGCGGGAGGGCTCTACGAGCAGTACTTC.

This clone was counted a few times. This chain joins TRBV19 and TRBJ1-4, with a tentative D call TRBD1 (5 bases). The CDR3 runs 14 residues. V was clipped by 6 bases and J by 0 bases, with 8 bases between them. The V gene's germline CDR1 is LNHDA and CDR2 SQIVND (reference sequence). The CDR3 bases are TGTGCCAGTAGCTTCAGGGCAACTAATGAAAAACTGTTTTTT. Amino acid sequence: CASSFRATNEKLFF. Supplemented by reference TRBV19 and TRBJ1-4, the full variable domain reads DGGITQSPKYLFRKEGQNVTLSCEQNLNHDAMYWYRQDPGQGLRLIYYSQIVNDFQKGDIAEGYSVSREKKESFPLTVTSAQKNPTAFYLCASSFRATNEKLFFGSGTQLSVL.

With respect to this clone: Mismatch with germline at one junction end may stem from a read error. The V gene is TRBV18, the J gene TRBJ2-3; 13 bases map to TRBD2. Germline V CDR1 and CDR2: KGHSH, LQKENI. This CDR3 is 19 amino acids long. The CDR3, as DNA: TGTGCCGGCTCACCAGGCCTCGGGACTAGCGGGAACCTACAGGATACGCAGTATTTT. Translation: CAGSPGLGTSGNLQDTQYF.

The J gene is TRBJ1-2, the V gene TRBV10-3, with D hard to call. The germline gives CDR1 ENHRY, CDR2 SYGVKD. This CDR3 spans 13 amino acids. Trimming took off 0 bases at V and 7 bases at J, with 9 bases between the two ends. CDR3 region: CAISESKEGGYTF. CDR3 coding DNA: TGTGCCATCAGTGAGTCAAAGGAGGGTGGCTACACCTTC.

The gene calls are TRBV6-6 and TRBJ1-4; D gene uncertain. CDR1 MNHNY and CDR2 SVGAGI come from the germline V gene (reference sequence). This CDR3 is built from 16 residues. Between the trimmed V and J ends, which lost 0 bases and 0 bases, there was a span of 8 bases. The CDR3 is CASSYSVRPTNEKLFF. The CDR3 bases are TGTGCCAGCAGTTACTCGGTCAGACCAACTAATGAAAAACTGTTTTTT.

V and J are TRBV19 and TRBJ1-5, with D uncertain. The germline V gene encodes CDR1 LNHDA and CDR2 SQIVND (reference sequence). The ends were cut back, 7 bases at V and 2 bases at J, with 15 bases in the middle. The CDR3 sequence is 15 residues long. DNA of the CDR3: TGTGCCAGTAACTCGGGCGGTCTGGGCAATCAGCCCCAGCATTTT. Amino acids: CASNSGGLGNQPQHF.

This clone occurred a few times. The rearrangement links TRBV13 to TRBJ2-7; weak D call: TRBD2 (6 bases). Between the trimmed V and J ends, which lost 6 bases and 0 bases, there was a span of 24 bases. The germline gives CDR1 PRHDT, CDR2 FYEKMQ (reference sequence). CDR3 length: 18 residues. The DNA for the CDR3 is TGTGCCAGCAGAGGACCAGGGAGGAGGGACCATGACTCCTACGAGCAGTACTTC. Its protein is CASRGPGRRDHDSYEQYF. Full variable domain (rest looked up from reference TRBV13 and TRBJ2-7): AAGVIQSPRHLIKEKRETATLKCYPIPRHDTVYWYQQGPGQDPQFLISFYEKMQSDKGSIPDRFSAQQFSDYHSELNMSSLELGDSALYFCASRGPGRRDHDSYEQYFGPGTRLTVT.

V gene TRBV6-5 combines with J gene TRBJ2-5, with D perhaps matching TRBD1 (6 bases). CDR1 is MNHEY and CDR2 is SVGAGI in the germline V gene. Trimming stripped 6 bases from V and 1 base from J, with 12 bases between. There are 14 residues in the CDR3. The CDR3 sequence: CASSRGQLQETQYF. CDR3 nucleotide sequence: TGTGCCAGCAGCCGAGGACAGCTCCAAGAGACCCAGTACTTC.

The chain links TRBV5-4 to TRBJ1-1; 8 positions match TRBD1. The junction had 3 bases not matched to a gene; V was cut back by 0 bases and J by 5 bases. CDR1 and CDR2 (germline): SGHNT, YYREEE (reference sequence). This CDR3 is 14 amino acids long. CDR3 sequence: CASSLGTGWTEAFF. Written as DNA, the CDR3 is TGTGCCAGCAGCTTGGGGACAGGGTGGACTGAAGCTTTCTTT. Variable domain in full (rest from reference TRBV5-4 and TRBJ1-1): ETGVTQSPTHLIKTRGQQVTLRCSSQSGHNTVSWYQQALGQGPQFIFQYYREEENGRGNFPPRFSGLQFPNYSSELNVNALELDDSALYLCASSLGTGWTEAFFGQGTRLTVV.

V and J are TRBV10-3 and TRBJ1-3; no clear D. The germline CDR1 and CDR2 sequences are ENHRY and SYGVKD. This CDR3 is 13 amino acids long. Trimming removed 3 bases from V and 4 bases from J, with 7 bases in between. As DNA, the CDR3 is TGTGCCATCAGTGATCTGGGGGGAAACACCATATATTTT. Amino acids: CAISDLGGNTIYF.

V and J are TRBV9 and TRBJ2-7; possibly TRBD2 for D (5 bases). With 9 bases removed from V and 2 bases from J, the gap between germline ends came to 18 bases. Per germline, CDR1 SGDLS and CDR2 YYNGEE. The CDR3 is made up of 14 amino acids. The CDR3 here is CAISARDYPYEQYF. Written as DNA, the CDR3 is TGTGCCATTTCCGCCCGAGACTATCCCTACGAGCAGTACTTC.

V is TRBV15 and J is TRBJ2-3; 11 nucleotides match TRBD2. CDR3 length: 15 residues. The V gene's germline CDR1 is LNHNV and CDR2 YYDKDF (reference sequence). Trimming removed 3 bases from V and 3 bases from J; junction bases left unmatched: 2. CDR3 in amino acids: CATSSGTSGTDTQYF. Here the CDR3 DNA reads TGTGCCACCAGCAGCGGGACTAGCGGTACAGATACGCAGTATTTT.

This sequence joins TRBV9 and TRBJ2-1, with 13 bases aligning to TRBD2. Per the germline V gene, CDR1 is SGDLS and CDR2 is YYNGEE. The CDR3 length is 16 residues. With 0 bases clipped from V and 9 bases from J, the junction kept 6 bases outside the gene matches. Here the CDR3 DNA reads TGTGCCAGCAGCGTAGGGCCGGGACTAGCGGGATTTGAGCAGTTCTTC. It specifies CASSVGPGLAGFEQFF.

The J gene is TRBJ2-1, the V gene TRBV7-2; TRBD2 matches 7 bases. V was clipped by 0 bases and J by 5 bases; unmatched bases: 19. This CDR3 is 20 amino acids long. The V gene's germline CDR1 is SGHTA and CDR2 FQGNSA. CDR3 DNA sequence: TGTGCCAGCAGCTTAGCCCCCGGGACTACCCTACTACAAACGAACAATGAGCAGTTCTTC. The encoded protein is CASSLAPGTTLLQTNNEQFF.